These 27 T cell receptor beta chains originate from one sample sequenced in a study of GPR56 and killer-like receptors on CD4 memory cells. Cells were FACS-enriched into one of five CD4+ populations defined by killer cell lectin-like receptor and GPR56 expression. Following a re-call of the reads, TCRdb has one entry per CDR3 protein and lacks DNA. The sample data list around 1,400 distinct CDR3 sequences. Material: memory CD4+ T cells from blood. The receptors were gathered from a human donor in good health.

This clonotype shows up as large by frequency. This rearrangement joins TRBV27 to TRBJ2-5; the TCRdb call, TRBD1, lacks DNA for checking. Germline values: CDR1 MNHEY, CDR2 SMNVEV (reference sequence). The CDR3 loop spans 15 amino acids. The CDR3 loop reads CASSSRWDSQETQYF.

Measured by frequency, this clonotype is large. The chain employs TRBV19 and TRBJ1-6. Per germline, CDR1 LNHDA and CDR2 SQIVND (reference sequence). This CDR3 is 13 amino acids long. The CDR3 sequence: CASSLAGNSPLHF.

V usage is TRBV2 and J usage is TRBJ1-2; the TCRdb D gene call, TRBD1, has no DNA to confirm it. The CDR3 contains 13 residues. Per germline, CDR1 SNHLY and CDR2 FYNNEI. CDR3: CANGQGLGYGYTF.

This clonotype ranks as medium-sized in terms of frequency. This sequence joins TRBV15 and TRBJ1-2; TCRdb's D gene call, TRBD1, goes unchecked for lack of DNA. The CDR3 is made up of 15 amino acids. Germline values: CDR1 LNHNV, CDR2 YYDKDF (reference sequence). The CDR3 spells CATSRDARGNYGYTF. The variable domain in full, completed from reference TRBV15 and TRBJ1-2, reads DAMVIQNPRYQVTQFGKPVTLSCSQTLNHNVMYWYQQKSSQAPKLLFHYYDKDFNNEADTPDNFQSRRPNTSFCFLDIRSPGLGDTAMYLCATSRDARGNYGYTFGSGTRLTVV.

V gene TRBV5-1 combines with J gene TRBJ2-2. The CDR3 has 13 amino acids. CDR1 is SGHRS, CDR2 YFSETQ, per germline. CDR3 region: CASSMIHTGELFF.

Its frequency marks this clonotype as medium-sized (0.01 to 0.1%). The chain has TRBV13 and TRBJ1-1; the TRBD1 assignment by TCRdb is unverifiable without DNA. Germline assignment: CDR1 PRHDT and CDR2 FYEKMQ (reference sequence). The CDR3 sequence is 17 residues long. CDR3 in amino acids: CASSQDRGGPMNTEAFF.

According to its frequency, this clonotype is large (0.1 to 1%). J is TRBJ1-2 and V is TRBV6-1; TCRdb designates TRBD1, a call that cannot be tested without DNA. This CDR3 comprises 14 residues. Germline CDR1 MNHNS, CDR2 SASEGT. CDR3 in amino acids: CASSESTGPRGYTF.

The V call is TRBV7-9, the J call TRBJ1-5; the TCRdb call, TRBD1, lacks DNA for checking. CDR3 length equals 16 residues. Germline V gene data show CDR1 as SEHNR and CDR2 as FQNEAQ (reference sequence). CDR3 protein: CASSSSGQGFDQPQHF.

This clonotype counts as medium-sized by frequency. The V gene is TRBV7-2, the J gene TRBJ2-7; TCRdb calls TRBD1, which cannot be checked without DNA. Germline V gene lookup returns CDR1 SGHTA and CDR2 FQGNSA. This CDR3 is built from 15 residues. CDR3 in amino acids: CASSLVQGARYEQYF.

This clonotype shows up as large by frequency. CDR3 amino acids: CASSYRGGPSSYNEQFF. J is TRBJ2-1 and V is TRBV6-2 or TRBV6-3; TCRdb returns TRBD1, unconfirmable since there is no DNA. The CDR3 runs to 17 residues. CDR1 and CDR2 (germline): MNHEY, SVGEGT.

This clonotype registers medium-sized (0.01 to 0.1%) by frequency. The rearrangement links TRBV29-1 to TRBJ1-1; TCRdb gives TRBD1 as the D gene, but with no DNA this cannot be confirmed. The length of the CDR3 is 14 residues. Germline V CDR1 and CDR2: SQVTM, ANQGSEA. CDR3 residues: CSVALDRLNTEAFF.

The V call is TRBV4-1, the J call TRBJ1-1; TCRdb calls TRBD1, which cannot be checked without DNA. This CDR3 comprises 17 residues. Germline CDR1 reads MGHRA; CDR2 reads YSYEKL. CDR3 amino acids: CASTQLGTGMGRSEAFF.

Judged by frequency, this clonotype is large. This chain joins TRBV6-6 and TRBJ1-2; TCRdb selects TRBD1, and the lack of DNA leaves this call unchecked. This CDR3 spans 15 amino acids. Germline-derived CDR1 and CDR2 are MNHNY and SVGAGI (reference sequence). CDR3 amino acids: CASSYSGGGYYGYTF.

The chain combines TRBV11-2 with TRBJ2-1. Germline V CDR1 and CDR2: SGHAT, FQNNGV. This CDR3 contains 13 residues. The CDR3 is CASRGGSYNEQFF.

This chain joins TRBV20-1 and TRBJ1-2; TCRdb returns TRBD1, unconfirmable since there is no DNA. The CDR3 sequence is 16 residues long. CDR1 is DFQATT and CDR2 is SNEGSKA in the germline V gene (reference sequence). The CDR3: CSARDPLTGERYGYTF.

The chain couples TRBV12-3 or TRBV12-4 to TRBJ2-5. This CDR3 has 14 amino acids. This chain's CDR3 is CASSLEPGQETQYF.

This clonotype is identified as medium-sized from frequency. The rearrangement uses TRBV18 and TRBJ2-1; TCRdb selects TRBD2, and the lack of DNA leaves this call unchecked. The germline V gene has CDR1 KGHSH and CDR2 LQKENI. The CDR3 is 12 residues long. The CDR3 protein is CASSPTSYEQFF.

This clonotype counts as medium-sized (0.01 to 0.1%) by frequency. The rearrangement links TRBV29-1 to TRBJ1-1. The germline CDR1 and CDR2 sequences are SQVTM and ANQGSEA. The CDR3 has 14 residues. The CDR3 region is CSVERGQGSTEAFF.

In terms of frequency, this clonotype is large (0.1 to 1%). This sequence joins TRBV10-3 and TRBJ2-1; TCRdb lists TRBD1, though no DNA is available to test this call. This CDR3 is 19 amino acids long. From germline, CDR1 is ENHRY and CDR2 SYGVKD. CDR3 sequence reads: CAISESTRGGGGSYNEQFF.

This clonotype is called medium-sized (0.01 to 0.1%) based on its frequency. The rearrangement uses TRBV28 and TRBJ1-1; the D call of TRBD1 rests on TCRdb alone, since no DNA is present to check it. CDR3 length: 13 residues. Germline V gene lookup returns CDR1 MDHEN and CDR2 SYDVKM. The CDR3 protein is CASSLSGQTEAFF.

This clonotype is classed as medium-sized by frequency. The rearrangement joins TRBV18 to TRBJ1-1. The CDR3 extends over 13 amino acids. Germline V gene data show CDR1 as KGHSH and CDR2 as LQKENI. CDR3 region: CASSPGDHTEAFF.

This clonotype is called medium-sized (0.01 to 0.1%) based on its frequency. The chain joins TRBV5-6 to TRBJ2-1; the D call from TCRdb, TRBD2, cannot be confirmed without DNA. Germline V CDR1 and CDR2: SGHDT, YYEEEE. There are 17 residues in the CDR3. The CDR3 here is CASSLSAWRGGHNEQFF.

In terms of frequency, this clonotype is large. The chain employs TRBV5-4 and TRBJ1-6; TCRdb names TRBD1, which stays unverified in the absence of DNA. The CDR3 contains 15 residues. CDR1 SGHNT and CDR2 YYREEE come from the germline V gene (reference sequence). Here the CDR3 reads CASSSLDRGGSPLHF.

This sequence joins TRBV9 and TRBJ1-1. This CDR3 comprises 14 residues. Germline V gene lookup returns CDR1 SGDLS and CDR2 YYNGEE. The CDR3 here is CASSVDVMNTEAFF.

By frequency, this clonotype is medium-sized. This chain connects TRBV19 to TRBJ2-1; the D call of TRBD2 rests on TCRdb alone, since no DNA is present to check it. The CDR3 runs to 11 residues. The germline gives CDR1 LNHDA, CDR2 SQIVND (reference sequence). The CDR3: CATETGPQQFF.

J is TRBJ1-4 and V is TRBV5-6. The length of the CDR3 is 13 residues. Germline-derived CDR1 and CDR2 are SGHDT and YYEEEE. The CDR3 here is CASFKQTNEKLFF.

The chain couples TRBV2 to TRBJ2-1; the D call of TRBD1 rests on TCRdb alone, since no DNA is present to check it. Germline CDR1 reads SNHLY; CDR2 reads FYNNEI. The CDR3 extends over 14 amino acids. CDR3 sequence reads: CASSRLGVSNEQFF.